The sequence of this TCR beta chain was determined in a study of T cell changes during pregnancy in multiple sclerosis. CDR1 SGDLS and CDR2 YYNGEE come from the germline V gene. Trimming removed 3 bases from V and 0 bases from J, with 13 bases in between. This CDR3 region has 17 residues. Here immunoSEQ multiplex PCR was the method, and the copy in TCRdb shows in-frame clones only, minus some. The data contain around 75,000 clones, more than 85% of them singletons. This TCR was sampled from a female donor in good health, enrolled as a control in a pregnancy study. The specimen was CD4+ T cells from peripheral blood mononuclear cells, collected in the third trimester of pregnancy. V usage is TRBV9 and J usage is TRBJ2-6, with D possibly TRBD1 on 6 matching bases. The CDR3: CASSARQAPSGANVLTF. The CDR3 DNA follows: TGTGCCAGCAGCGCCAGACAGGCCCCCTCTGGGGCCAACGTCCTGACTTTC.